The 21 T cell receptor beta chains below were found in one sample sequenced in a study of identical twins. TCRdb re-called the 5' RACE reads with MiXCR, one entry per CDR3 protein. Here the sample spans some 760,000 distinct CDR3 sequences, over 15% being singletons. These data also formed part of another study, on T cells expressing NK-cell markers.

Sample: PBMCs. These receptors were obtained from a woman aged 18-35 years in good health.

A few counts support this clonotype. The chain joins TRBV20-1 to TRBJ2-2; no clear D gene. Per the germline V gene, CDR1 is DFQATT and CDR2 is SNEGSKA (reference sequence). V lost 2 bases to trimming and J lost 4 bases, with 11 bases between them. The CDR3 loop spans 14 amino acids. For the CDR3, the DNA is TGCAGTGCTAGACGGTACGCGGCCACCGGGGAGCTGTTTTTT. Amino acid sequence: CSARRYAATGELFF.

This clonotype was counted between two and nine times. This rearrangement joins TRBV11-2 to TRBJ2-1; D is undetermined. The CDR3 runs to 16 residues. Germline V gene sequence: CDR1 SGHAT, CDR2 FQNNGV. With 5 bases removed from V and 9 bases from J, the gap between germline ends came to 23 bases. The CDR3, as DNA: TGTGCCAGCAGCCACGGACGAGCCTCTGGGTCTGGTGAGCAGTTCTTC. This sequence encodes CASSHGRASGSGEQFF.

A few counts support this clonotype. The chain has TRBV12-3 or TRBV12-4 and TRBJ1-2; no firm D call. V lost 4 bases and J 6 bases, leaving 18 bases between the germline ends. The CDR3 consists of 15 residues. In DNA form, the CDR3 reads TGTGCCAGCAGTTCAACAGAGACCGCAAGGAATGGCTACACCTTC. The encoded protein is CASSSTETARNGYTF.

The chain recombines TRBV15 with TRBJ1-4; D remains ambiguous. V was pared by 3 bases and J by 8 bases, with 7 bases between. The CDR3 is 12 residues long. The V gene's germline CDR1 is LNHNV and CDR2 YYDKDF (reference sequence). CDR3 residues: CATSSSFEKLFF. The DNA for the CDR3 is TGTGCCACCAGCAGTTCTTTCGAAAAACTGTTTTTT.

This clonotype was picked up a small number of times. The chain uses TRBV12-3 or TRBV12-4 and TRBJ2-1, with 7 bases lining up with TRBD2. This CDR3 spans 18 amino acids. V shed 1 base, J shed 0 bases, and the junction held 9 bases outside the gene matches. In DNA, the CDR3 is TGTGCCAGCAGTTTAGGGCTAGCGGCCTCGAGCTCCTACAATGAGCAGTTCTTC. This codes for CASSLGLAASSSYNEQFF.

This rearrangement joins TRBV6-6 to TRBJ2-5; no firm D call. The germline V and J ends were trimmed by 8 bases and 6 bases, with 13 bases remaining between them. Germline V CDR1 and CDR2: MNHNY, SVGAGI (reference sequence). CDR3 size: 12 residues. Here the CDR3 reads CASSEGSKTQYF. CDR3 sequence (DNA): TGTGCCAGCTCCGAAGGCTCCAAGACCCAGTACTTC.

The table lists this clonotype with a few counts. Here the CDR3 DNA reads TGTGCCAGCACCGCCCGCTCCCCGCTCTCTGGGGCCAACGTCCTGACTTTC. Protein product: CASTARSPLSGANVLTF. The rearrangement links TRBV7-8 to TRBJ2-6, with D uncertain. V dropped 7 bases and J dropped 0 bases, with 16 bases sitting between them. Germline CDR1 SGHVS, CDR2 FQNEAQ. The CDR3 is 17 residues long.

This clonotype was seen a single time. V is TRBV9 and J is TRBJ2-6; D call uncertain. Germline V gives CDR1 SGDLS, CDR2 YYNGEE. The CDR3 consists of 18 residues. The germline V and J ends were trimmed by 0 bases and 4 bases, with 17 bases remaining between them. The CDR3 loop is CASSVAGQTPFGANVLTF. For the CDR3, the DNA is TGTGCCAGCAGCGTAGCTGGTCAAACCCCCTTCGGGGCCAACGTCCTGACTTTC.

This clonotype has just a few counts. V is TRBV5-1 and J is TRBJ2-1, with D possibly being TRBD2 (7 bases). Trimming left V 4 bases short and J 6 bases short, with 14 bases between. Germline lookup yields CDR1 SGHRS and CDR2 YFSETQ. The CDR3 contains 14 residues. CDR3 residues: CASSHGLGGNEQFF. In DNA, the CDR3 is TGCGCCAGCAGCCACGGACTAGGGGGCAATGAGCAGTTCTTC.

This rearrangement joins TRBV24-1 to TRBJ2-5, with TRBD1 matching over 8 bases. J lost 5 bases, V lost 2 bases, and 3 bases had no gene match. This CDR3 comprises 14 residues. Germline CDR1 is KGHDR and CDR2 is SFDVKD. CDR3 nucleotide sequence: TGTGCCACCAGTGATTCCAGGGGGCTGGAGACCCAGTACTTC. Amino acids: CATSDSRGLETQYF.

This clonotype was counted only a few times. The rearrangement links TRBV11-2 to TRBJ2-7, with 9 bases matching TRBD1. After removal of 3 bases from V and 4 bases from J, the junction contained 7 bases not matched to a gene. The CDR3 spans 15 residues. Per germline, CDR1 SGHAT and CDR2 FQNNGV. CDR3 protein: CASSFGGQGGYEQYF. CDR3 sequence (DNA): TGTGCCAGCAGCTTTGGGGGACAGGGTGGTTACGAGCAGTACTTC.

This clonotype was counted at least ten times. V usage is TRBV3-1 and J usage is TRBJ2-1; D uncertain. V was trimmed by 3 bases and J by 8 bases, leaving 5 bases between them. The length of the CDR3 is 11 residues. Germline values: CDR1 LGHDT, CDR2 YNNKEL (reference sequence). CDR3 sequence: CASSQSHEQFF. CDR3 bases: TGTGCCAGCAGCCAGTCCCATGAGCAGTTCTTC.

A few counts support this clonotype. This sequence joins TRBV20-1 and TRBJ2-7; TRBD2 might be the D (6 bases). The CDR3 has 15 residues. V lost 2 bases and J lost 4, with 18 bases in between. From germline, CDR1 is DFQATT and CDR2 SNEGSKA (reference sequence). The CDR3 here is CSARFPSVNQYEQYF. The CDR3 coding sequence is TGCAGTGCTAGATTTCCTAGCGTAAACCAATACGAGCAGTACTTC.

This sequence joins TRBV7-3 and TRBJ2-1, with 11 bases fitting TRBD2. CDR3 size: 17 residues. J was trimmed by 6 bases and V by 4 bases; bases with no gene match: 11. Germline loops: CDR1 SGHTA, CDR2 FQGTGA. The CDR3 here is CASSSPSGGSFFNEQFF. As DNA, the CDR3 is TGTGCCAGCAGCTCCCCTAGCGGGGGGAGCTTCTTCAATGAGCAGTTCTTC.

This sequence joins TRBV29-1 and TRBJ1-2; possibly TRBD1 for D (5 bases). Germline V CDR1 and CDR2: SQVTM, ANQGSEA. V was cut by 5 bases and J by 7 bases, with 20 bases left in between. This CDR3 contains 14 residues. The CDR3 is CSVYGDGGKGGYTF. The CDR3 nucleotides are TGCAGCGTTTACGGGGACGGAGGGAAGGGTGGCTACACCTTC.

This clonotype was observed at least ten times. The V call is TRBV29-1, the J call TRBJ2-1; D is undetermined. Germline CDR1 is SQVTM and CDR2 is ANQGSEA. V dropped 4 bases and J dropped 5 bases, with 18 bases sitting between them. CDR3 length: 15 amino acids. As DNA, the CDR3 is TGCAGCGTTGCGGCTGCGGAGTTCCTAAACAATGAGCAGTTCTTC. It translates to CSVAAAEFLNNEQFF.

The chain has TRBV4-3 and TRBJ2-2; the D gene is possibly TRBD1 (6 bases). The CDR3 covers 15 residues. The germline CDR1 and CDR2 sequences are LGHNA and YSLEER. Trimming removed 0 bases at V and 7 bases at J, with 12 bases between. As DNA, the CDR3 is TGCGCCAGCAGCCAAGATTACAGGGAAGTCGGGGAGCTGTTTTTT. Translation: CASSQDYREVGELFF.

This rearrangement joins TRBV20-1 to TRBJ2-2; D ambiguous. The V end lost 2 bases, the J end lost 3 bases, and 7 bases lay between the germline ends. Germline CDR1 reads DFQATT; CDR2 reads SNEGSKA (reference sequence). The CDR3 runs 13 residues. The CDR3 bases are TGCAGTGCTAGACTAGAGGACACCGGGGAGCTGTTTTTT. It yields the protein CSARLEDTGELFF.

A few counts support this clonotype. This chain joins TRBV10-3 and TRBJ2-2, with 9 nucleotides matching TRBD1. J gave up 6 bases and V 11 bases, and 19 bases lay outside the gene matches. Germline V CDR1 and CDR2: ENHRY, SYGVKD. The CDR3 extends over 17 amino acids. The CDR3 reads CAAKGPRGTGKAGELFF. CDR3 coding DNA: TGTGCCGCCAAGGGTCCTCGAGGGACAGGGAAGGCCGGGGAGCTGTTTTTT.

The sample holds many counts of this clonotype. This rearrangement joins TRBV7-2 to TRBJ1-5; 7 bases map to TRBD1. V lost 1 base to trimming and J lost 3 bases; unmatched junction nucleotides: 3. CDR3 length: 15 amino acids. The V gene's germline CDR1 is SGHTA and CDR2 FQGNSA. The CDR3 loop is CASSLGQGHNQPQHF. CDR3 DNA sequence: TGTGCCAGCAGCTTAGGACAGGGTCACAATCAGCCCCAGCATTTT.

The chain joins TRBV7-3 to TRBJ2-1, with 10 nucleotides matching TRBD2. Germline CDR1 and CDR2: SGHTA and FQGTGA. This CDR3 is built from 16 residues. The V and J ends lost 1 base and 4 bases, in that order; junction bases with no gene match: 4. CDR3 in amino acids: CASSLIAGGLYNEQFF. The CDR3 bases are TGTGCCAGCAGCTTAATAGCGGGGGGTCTTTACAATGAGCAGTTCTTC.